The 15 T cell receptor beta chains listed next were all sequenced from one sample in a study of blood T cell repertoires in COVID-19. The data were produced by immunoSEQ multiplex PCR, yet TCRdb's version contains in-frame clones alone and is incomplete. Here the sample spans some 350,000 clones, 90% being singletons. Sequences were obtained from peripheral blood. The receptor source for this set is a man aged 18 to 29 with active or convalescent COVID-19.

This chain links TRBV6-2 or TRBV6-3 with TRBJ1-1, with D maybe TRBD1 (6 bases). The germline V gene encodes CDR1 MNHEY and CDR2 SVGEGT. The CDR3 is made up of 14 amino acids. The germline V and J ends were trimmed by 2 bases and 5 bases, with 12 bases remaining between them. CDR3 DNA: TGTGCCAGCAGTTACCCCAGGGGAAGAACTGAAGCTTTCTTT. This gives the protein CASSYPRGRTEAFF.

The chain is built from TRBV4-2 and TRBJ1-1; 8 positions agree with TRBD1. Germline loops: CDR1 LGHNA, CDR2 YNFKEQ. The CDR3 totals 14 residues. V was pared by 3 bases and J by 0 bases, with 0 bases of the junction left unmatched. In DNA form, the CDR3 reads TGTGCCAGCAGCCAGGGACAGGTGAACACTGAAGCTTTCTTT. It is translated as CASSQGQVNTEAFF.

This chain connects TRBV12-3 or TRBV12-4 to TRBJ2-7; no reliable D call. This CDR3 region has 12 residues. V was shortened by 6 bases and J by 2 bases, with 8 bases between the two germline ends. CDR3 protein: CASSLSAYEQYF. In nucleotides, the CDR3 is TGTGCCAGCAGCCTATCTGCCTACGAGCAGTACTTC.

J is TRBJ2-7 and V is TRBV27, with 10 bases lining up with TRBD1. The ends lost 3 bases at V and 4 bases at J; junction bases unmatched: 6. CDR1 MNHEY and CDR2 SMNVEV come from the germline V gene (reference sequence). The CDR3 is 15 amino acids. The CDR3 DNA reads TGTGCCAGCAGTTTTGAGTGGACAGGGGGTTACGAGCAGTACTTC. Translation gives CASSFEWTGGYEQYF.

This clone was observed a few times. V and J are TRBV7-3 and TRBJ1-1, with D possibly TRBD1 on 6 matching bases. Trimming removed 4 bases from V and 1 base from J, with 16 bases in between. The CDR3 is 16 amino acids. The germline CDR1 and CDR2 sequences are SGHTA and FQGTGA. CDR3: CASSSRGGVENTEAFF. In DNA form, the CDR3 reads TGTGCCAGCAGCTCTCGAGGGGGAGTTGAGAACACTGAAGCTTTCTTT.

Comments on this clone: The limits of the CDR3 on the DNA are not certain, so only TCRdb's listed CDR3 is given. The chain is built from TRBV29-1 and TRBJ2-3; the table gives TRBD1 as D, unverified against the DNA. Germline V gene data show CDR1 as SQVTM and CDR2 as ANQGSEA. The length of the CDR3 is 11 amino acids, counting both ends. The CDR3 reads CSVARGTGEDF.

The J gene is TRBJ1-2, the V gene TRBV7-9, with D maybe TRBD1 (6 bases). Germline CDR1 SEHNR, CDR2 FQNEAQ (reference sequence). The V and J ends lost 5 bases and 10 bases respectively, with 14 bases between them. The CDR3 contains 12 residues. CDR3 bases: TGTGCCAGCAGCAAGGACAGATCGGACTACACCTTC. It encodes CASSKDRSDYTF.

The chain recombines TRBV18 with TRBJ2-7, with 8 nucleotides matching TRBD2. Per germline, CDR1 KGHSH and CDR2 LQKENI. This CDR3 is built from 19 residues. Trimming cost V 10 bases and J 3 bases; bases outside gene matches: 26. The CDR3 bases are TGTGCCACCCTGGAACAAGCCGGGGGGGGCGACTTTCCCTACTACGAGCAGTACTTC. Its protein is CATLEQAGGGDFPYYEQYF.

This chain joins TRBV28 and TRBJ2-7; perhaps TRBD2 as D (5 bases). The V and J ends lost 8 bases and 4 bases respectively, with 15 bases between them. CDR3 length: 13 amino acids. The germline gives CDR1 MDHEN, CDR2 SYDVKM. The CDR3 DNA reads TGTGCCAGCCATACGGGAATTGGGTACGAGCAGTACTTC. Translating gives CASHTGIGYEQYF.

V is TRBV7-9 and J is TRBJ2-7, with a possible D match to TRBD1 (7 bases). The V end was cut by 1 base, the J end by 6 bases, with 13 bases between. The CDR3 consists of 14 residues. Germline loops: CDR1 SEHNR, CDR2 FQNEAQ (reference sequence). Here the CDR3 DNA reads TGTGCCAGCAGCTTAGGACAGGGACTTGGCGAGCAGTACTTC. As protein: CASSLGQGLGEQYF.

The chain is built from TRBV19 and TRBJ1-1, with D unresolved. The CDR3 loop spans 15 amino acids. Germline V gene data show CDR1 as LNHDA and CDR2 as SQIVND (reference sequence). Trimming left V 1 base short and J 1 base short, with 10 bases between. CDR3 region: CASSIADFSNTEAFF. In DNA form, the CDR3 reads TGTGCCAGTAGTATAGCTGACTTTTCGAACACTGAAGCTTTCTTT.

In this sample, this clone turned up a few times. The chain employs TRBV21-1 and TRBJ1-1; TRBD1 was called by the table and not checked on the DNA. TRBV21-1 corresponds to a pseudogene. The CDR3 consists of 15 residues. CDR3 loop: CASSKEVGENTEAFF. The CDR3 DNA reads TGTGCCAGCAGCAAAGAGGTAGGGGAGAACACTGAAGCTTTCTTT.

This clone was seen a single time. This sequence joins TRBV28 and TRBJ2-2; 11 bases map to TRBD2. The CDR3 covers 15 residues. Trimming at V came to 2 bases and at J to 4 bases, leaving 0 bases not matched to a gene. Germline lookup yields CDR1 MDHEN and CDR2 SYDVKM. The CDR3, as DNA: TGTGCCAGCAGTTTAGGGACTAGCGGCACCGGGGAGCTGTTTTTT. The encoded protein is CASSLGTSGTGELFF.

CDR3 sequence (DNA): TGCGCCAGCAGCCAAGGCGGCAGGAGGTATAGCAATCAGCCCCAGCATTTT. Translation gives CASSQGGRRYSNQPQHF. V usage is TRBV4-1 and J usage is TRBJ1-5; D ambiguous. Trimming left V 1 base short and J 0 bases short, with 13 bases between. The germline V gene encodes CDR1 MGHRA and CDR2 YSYEKL. The CDR3 loop spans 17 amino acids.

The V and J genes are TRBV3-1 (or the pseudogene TRBV3-2) and TRBJ1-2, with 8 bases matching TRBD1. The CDR3 totals 16 residues. Trimming removed 0 bases from V and 1 base from J; junction bases left unmatched: 4. The V gene's germline CDR1 is LGHDT and CDR2 YNNKEL (reference sequence). In DNA form, the CDR3 reads TGTGCCAGCAGCCAAGATGCGACAGGGGTTAACTATGGCTACACCTTC. This codes for CASSQDATGVNYGYTF.